Below are 7 T cell receptor beta chains sequenced from a single sample in a study of type 1 regulatory T cells. Findings of the study overall: Compared with non-type 1 regulatory T cells, type 1 regulatory T cells showed a more restricted TCR repertoire.

TCRdb re-derived calls from the reads in MiXCR, one entry per CDR3 protein. In the table there are approximately 5,200 distinct CDR3 sequences, around 26% of which are singletons. These receptors' antigens are unknown. Source material: cultured type 1 regulatory T (Tr1) cells, either the whole culture or a sorted fraction (not recorded which). These TCRs come from a human donor in good health.

The rearrangement uses TRBV29-1 and TRBJ1-2; D remains unclear. Per germline, CDR1 SQVTM and CDR2 ANQGSEA. This CDR3 has 12 residues. Trimming stripped 3 bases from V and 8 bases from J, with 13 bases between. The CDR3 region is CSVDLTRDGYTF. CDR3 nucleotides: TGCAGCGTTGACCTCACCCGAGACGGCTACACCTTC.

The chain links TRBV7-2 to TRBJ1-3; D ambiguous. The germline V and J ends were trimmed by 5 bases and 0 bases, with 8 bases remaining between them. CDR3 length: 14 residues. Germline CDR1 reads SGHTA; CDR2 reads FQGNSA. The CDR3 region is CASSAMSSGNTIYF. The CDR3 DNA follows: TGTGCCAGCAGCGCCATGTCCTCTGGAAACACCATATATTTT.

Note on this clonotype: A far larger clone is a single base away, which makes a read error likely. The V call is TRBV7-2, the J call TRBJ1-6, with TRBD1 matching over 8 bases. CDR3 length: 15 amino acids. The V segment lost 5 bases and the J segment 7 bases; nucleotides outside the gene matches: 7. Germline-derived CDR1 and CDR2 are SGHTA and FQGNSA. CDR3: CASSPRQGRNSPLHF. The CDR3 nucleotides read TGTGCCAGCAGCCCTCGACAGGGGCGAAATTCACCCCTCCACTTT.

This clonotype ranks as medium-sized. The V call is TRBV15, the J call TRBJ1-1; D uncertain. CDR1 is LNHNV and CDR2 is YYDKDF in the germline V gene (reference sequence). Trimming shortened V by 3 bases and J by 1 base, and 9 bases separated the two germline ends. This CDR3 comprises 14 residues. The CDR3 DNA reads as TGTGCCACCAGCAGGGACTTAACGAACACTGAAGCTTTCTTT. This codes for CATSRDLTNTEAFF.

The chain carries TRBV3-2 and TRBJ1-5. TRBV3-2 is given as a pseudogene. The CDR3 length is 16 residues. CDR3 in amino acids: CASSYCRRVNNQPQHF. The CDR3 DNA sequence: TGTGCCAGCAGCTACTGCCGTAGGGTTAACAATCAGCCCCAGCATTTT.

There are a few counts of this clonotype. V is TRBV7-8 and J is TRBJ1-4; tentatively, D is TRBD1 (5 bases). V lost 6 bases, J lost 2 bases, and 7 bases lay in between. This CDR3 has 13 residues. Germline CDR1 and CDR2: SGHVS and FQNEAQ. CDR3 region: CASRTATNEKLFF. The CDR3 DNA reads as TGTGCCAGCAGGACAGCCACTAATGAAAAACTGTTTTTT.

In its sample, this clonotype was seen many times. The V and J genes are TRBV7-8 and TRBJ1-6, with a tentative D call TRBD1 (5 bases). CDR3 length: 14 amino acids. Deletions cut 5 bases from V and 9 bases from J, with 14 bases between. Germline-derived CDR1 and CDR2 are SGHVS and FQNEAQ. The CDR3 nucleotides are TGTGCCAGCAGCCGGGACCTAGCTATTTCACCCCTCCACTTT. Its translation: CASSRDLAISPLHF.